The 27 T cell receptor beta chains listed next were all sequenced from one sample in a study of human T cells and chemical hapten exposure. In TCRdb, the RACE reads were re-called with MiXCR into one record per CDR3 protein. The top ten hold approximately 2.8% of the sample, which has 80,000 to 100,000 distinct CDR3 sequences, about 10% seen once. Time point meaning: healthy volunteer bleed at 2 weeks. Researchers extracted total RNA from unfractionated whole blood. The sample taken for sequencing was whole blood. The receptors were gathered from a female donor in good health. Some clones in this sample may be carry-over from other donors' samples.

The table lists this clonotype with a few counts. This chain links TRBV5-1 with TRBJ2-1, with TRBD2 matching 9 bases. Germline V CDR1 and CDR2: SGHRS, YFSETQ. The CDR3 is 15 amino acids. V trimming: 2 bases; J trimming: 5 bases; junction bases outside the gene matches: 5. For the CDR3, the DNA is TGCGCCAGCAGCTTTCTAGCGGGAACCAACAATGAGCAGTTCTTC. Residues: CASSFLAGTNNEQFF.

This clonotype has just a few counts. This rearrangement joins TRBV6-2 or TRBV6-3 to TRBJ2-4; no reliable D call. The CDR3 is 13 amino acids. Germline assignment: CDR1 MNHEY and CDR2 SVGEGT. V was trimmed by 3 bases and J by 9 bases, leaving 12 bases between them. Here the CDR3 DNA reads TGTGCCAGCAGTTATACGGACCCCCGCATTCAGTACTTC. Its protein product is CASSYTDPRIQYF.

This clonotype was found many times. V and J are TRBV6-1 and TRBJ2-1, with D uncertain. This CDR3 spans 16 amino acids. CDR1 and CDR2 (germline): MNHNS, SASEGT. The V end lost 4 bases, the J end lost 0 bases, and 13 bases lay between the germline ends. The chain's CDR3 is CASSVSKASSYNEQFF. The CDR3 bases are TGTGCCAGCAGTGTCAGCAAAGCTAGCTCCTACAATGAGCAGTTCTTC.

The genes are TRBV7-9 and TRBJ1-2, with D maybe TRBD1 (5 bases). V lost 5 bases and J lost 4, with 20 bases in between. This CDR3 spans 16 amino acids. Looked up from germline, CDR1 is SEHNR and CDR2 is FQNEAQ (reference sequence). The CDR3 DNA reads as TGTGCCAGCAGCCCCCGTTGGACATCGAACCCCTATGGCTACACCTTC. This sequence encodes CASSPRWTSNPYGYTF.

V usage is TRBV30 and J usage is TRBJ2-3; D is undetermined. From germline, CDR1 is GTSNPN and CDR2 SVGIG (reference sequence). This CDR3 contains 11 residues. Trimming removed 1 base from V and 3 bases from J, with 2 bases in between. The CDR3 is CAWSETDTQYF. The CDR3 DNA reads TGTGCCTGGAGTGAAACAGATACGCAGTATTTT.

This clonotype was counted at least ten times. The V gene is TRBV20-1, the J gene TRBJ1-6; 7 positions agree with TRBD1. Germline V gene sequence: CDR1 DFQATT, CDR2 SNEGSKA (reference sequence). The CDR3 covers 13 residues. V trimming: 3 bases; J trimming: 7 bases; junction bases outside the gene matches: 3. CDR3 sequence: CSASKTGNSPLHF. Written as DNA, the CDR3 is TGCAGTGCTAGCAAGACAGGGAATTCACCCCTCCACTTT.

This chain joins TRBV6-5 and TRBJ1-1; 8 nucleotides agree with TRBD1. The CDR3 spans 15 residues. V gave up 6 bases and J gave up 0 bases; unmatched junction bases: 6. The germline CDR1 and CDR2 sequences are MNHEY and SVGAGI. The CDR3 nucleotides are TGTGCCAGCAGGGACAGGGTATTCATGAACACTGAAGCTTTCTTT. This encodes CASRDRVFMNTEAFF.

This chain joins TRBV7-6 and TRBJ2-1; perhaps TRBD2 as D (5 bases). Trimming took 1 base from V and 9 from J, leaving 10 bases between them. Germline values: CDR1 SGHVS, CDR2 FNYEAQ. This CDR3 has 13 residues. The CDR3 here is CASSLDLRGEQFF. Here the CDR3 DNA reads TGTGCCAGCAGCTTAGATCTCCGGGGTGAGCAGTTCTTC.

This clonotype occurred a few times. The chain joins TRBV10-3 to TRBJ2-3; no clear D gene. With 9 bases removed from V and 8 bases from J, the gap between germline ends came to 18 bases. Germline V gives CDR1 ENHRY, CDR2 SYGVKD. CDR3 length equals 13 residues. The CDR3 is CAMGNSRPGTQYF. The CDR3 nucleotides read TGTGCCATGGGCAACTCCCGTCCCGGTACGCAGTATTTT.

The J gene is TRBJ2-1, the V gene TRBV23-1; 7 nucleotides line up with TRBD1. TRBV23-1 is an ORF; its function is uncertain. The CDR3 is 15 residues long. The V segment lost 10 bases and the J segment 6 bases; nucleotides outside the gene matches: 15. CDR3: CATLSPGQNRNEQFF. For the CDR3, the DNA is TGCGCCACCCTAAGCCCGGGACAGAACCGCAATGAGCAGTTCTTC.

This clonotype occurred a few times. The chain is built from TRBV3-1 and TRBJ1-1; no reliable D call. Germline V gene lookup returns CDR1 LGHDT and CDR2 YNNKEL (reference sequence). V lost 4 bases and J 0 bases, leaving 9 bases between the germline ends. The CDR3 runs to 14 residues. CDR3 region: CASSLGRMNTEAFF. The CDR3 DNA sequence: TGTGCCAGCAGCCTAGGACGGATGAACACTGAAGCTTTCTTT.

This clonotype showed up many times. Here the CDR3 DNA reads TGCAGCGTTGAAGATAGGACAACTGGGCAGTTCTTC. This codes for CSVEDRTTGQFF. The chain carries TRBV29-1 and TRBJ2-1; tentatively, D is TRBD1 (5 bases). The CDR3 is 12 amino acids. Germline lookup yields CDR1 SQVTM and CDR2 ANQGSEA. V was pared by 0 bases and J by 12 bases, with 12 bases between.

The chain is built from TRBV6-6 and TRBJ1-2; 7 bases map to TRBD1. This CDR3 is built from 14 residues. The V and J ends lost 5 bases and 8 bases, in that order; junction bases with no gene match: 11. Germline V gene sequence: CDR1 MNHNY, CDR2 SVGAGI (reference sequence). CDR3 bases: TGTGCCAGCAGTCTGAGACAGGGAAATAGGGGCTACACCTTC. As protein: CASSLRQGNRGYTF.

This clonotype was counted a few times. The V and J genes are TRBV2 and TRBJ1-5; TRBD1 matches 8 bases. This CDR3 is built from 14 residues. V gave up 4 bases and J gave up 7 bases; unmatched junction bases: 6. In germline, CDR1 is SNHLY, CDR2 FYNNEI. The CDR3 sequence is CASSGTGQWQPQHF. The DNA for the CDR3 is TGTGCCAGCAGTGGGACAGGGCAGTGGCAGCCCCAGCATTTT. Combining the CDR3 with reference TRBV2 and TRBJ1-5 gives the whole variable domain EPEVTQTPSHQVTQMGQEVILRCVPISNHLYFYWYRQILGQKVEFLVSFYNNEISEKSEIFDDQFSVERPDGSNFTLKIRSTKLEDSAMYFCASSGTGQWQPQHFGDGTRLSIL.

There are many counts of this clonotype. The genes are TRBV28 and TRBJ2-5, with a tentative D call TRBD2 (6 bases). With 6 bases removed from V and 4 bases from J, the gap between germline ends came to 12 bases. The CDR3 loop spans 13 amino acids. Germline CDR1 MDHEN, CDR2 SYDVKM. This CDR3 is CASSQGGRETQYF. The CDR3, as DNA: TGTGCCAGCAGCCAGGGAGGAAGAGAGACCCAGTACTTC.

V is TRBV6-6 and J is TRBJ2-2, with D unclear. CDR1 and CDR2 (germline): MNHNY, SVGAGI (reference sequence). V was shortened by 4 bases and J by 1 base, with 7 bases between the two germline ends. This CDR3 spans 14 amino acids. CDR3 nucleotide sequence: TGTGCCAGCAGTTCGACATTGAACACCGGGGAGCTGTTTTTT. The encoded protein is CASSSTLNTGELFF.

This clonotype appeared once. This chain connects TRBV7-9 to TRBJ2-2, with D possibly being TRBD2 (5 bases). This CDR3 comprises 14 residues. CDR1 SEHNR and CDR2 FQNEAQ come from the germline V gene (reference sequence). V lost 4 bases and J 8 bases, leaving 14 bases between the germline ends. CDR3 region: CASSSAGALGELFF. CDR3 coding DNA: TGTGCCAGCAGCTCTGCGGGTGCCTTAGGGGAGCTGTTTTTT.

This clonotype has at least ten counts. The CDR3 DNA follows: TGTGCCAGCAGCCAATTAAACAGGGGAGAGCAGTTCTTC. Encoded protein: CASSQLNRGEQFF. The chain combines TRBV3-1 with TRBJ2-1, with TRBD1 matching 7 bases. Germline V gene sequence: CDR1 LGHDT, CDR2 YNNKEL (reference sequence). V trimming: 2 bases; J trimming: 10 bases; junction bases outside the gene matches: 5. The CDR3 has 13 amino acids.

There are many counts of this clonotype. The rearrangement joins TRBV28 to TRBJ2-7; the D gene is possibly TRBD2 (5 bases). CDR1 is MDHEN, CDR2 SYDVKM, per germline. Between the trimmed V and J ends, which lost 6 bases and 0 bases, there was a span of 12 bases. The CDR3 is 14 residues long. The CDR3 loop is CASRGSGSSYEQYF. As DNA, the CDR3 is TGTGCCAGCAGGGGCAGCGGAAGCTCCTACGAGCAGTACTTC. The whole variable domain, remainder taken from reference TRBV28 and TRBJ2-7, is DVKVTQSSRYLVKRTGEKVFLECVQDMDHENMFWYRQDPGLGLRLIYFSYDVKMKEKGDIPEGYSVSREKKERFSLILESASTNQTSMYLCASRGSGSSYEQYFGPGTRLTVT.

The chain has TRBV25-1 and TRBJ2-1; D not certain. CDR3 length: 10 residues. Germline V gene data show CDR1 as MGHDK and CDR2 as SYGVNS. The V end was cut by 6 bases, the J end by 9 bases, with 6 bases between. The CDR3 spells CASRGGEQFF. DNA of the CDR3: TGTGCCAGCAGGGGCGGTGAGCAGTTCTTC.

The gene calls are TRBV6-5 and TRBJ2-2; 11 nucleotides agree with TRBD2. The CDR3 covers 15 residues. From germline, CDR1 is MNHEY and CDR2 SVGAGI. Trimming took 8 bases from V and 3 from J; bases not matched to a gene: 5. In nucleotides, the CDR3 is TGTGCCAGCTTGCCGGGACTAGCGGACACCGGGGAGCTGTTTTTT. Its protein is CASLPGLADTGELFF.

The rearrangement uses TRBV6-6 and TRBJ2-3; perhaps D is TRBD1 or TRBD2 (5 bases each). Trimming stripped 5 bases from V and 2 bases from J, with 14 bases between. The CDR3 has 15 residues. CDR1 MNHNY and CDR2 SVGAGI come from the germline V gene (reference sequence). CDR3 bases: TGTGCCAGCAGTAAACTCCGGGGCTACACAGATACGCAGTATTTT. It encodes CASSKLRGYTDTQYF.

This clonotype was found a few times. This chain uses TRBV28 with TRBJ2-2; D gene uncertain. The ends were cut back, 1 base at V and 5 bases at J, with 5 bases in the middle. Germline assignment: CDR1 MDHEN and CDR2 SYDVKM. This CDR3 region has 13 residues. CDR3 residues: CASSLFSTGELFF. CDR3 bases: TGTGCCAGCAGTTTATTCTCGACCGGGGAGCTGTTTTTT. Drawing the rest from reference TRBV28 and TRBJ2-2, the complete variable domain is DVKVTQSSRYLVKRTGEKVFLECVQDMDHENMFWYRQDPGLGLRLIYFSYDVKMKEKGDIPEGYSVSREKKERFSLILESASTNQTSMYLCASSLFSTGELFFGEGSRLTVL.

J is TRBJ2-7 and V is TRBV12-3 or TRBV12-4, with D maybe TRBD1 (6 bases). The CDR3 has 13 amino acids. Between the trimmed V and J ends, which lost 3 bases and 6 bases, there was a span of 12 bases. The CDR3 region has the DNA TGTGCCAGCAGTTTTTCGACAGGCCCCGAGCAGTACTTC. It specifies CASSFSTGPEQYF.

At least ten counts were recorded for this clonotype. The chain carries TRBV28 and TRBJ1-4, with D possibly TRBD1 on 5 matching bases. Germline lookup yields CDR1 MDHEN and CDR2 SYDVKM. The length of the CDR3 is 16 residues. Between the trimmed V and J ends, which lost 6 bases and 1 base, there was a span of 15 bases. The CDR3 protein is CASSGRGTETNEKLFF. CDR3 DNA: TGTGCCAGCAGCGGGCGGGGGACCGAAACTAATGAAAAACTGTTTTTT.

This clonotype was detected a few times. The chain carries TRBV7-2 and TRBJ2-7; no definite D call. In germline, CDR1 is SGHTA, CDR2 FQGNSA. Between the trimmed V and J ends, which lost 5 bases and 4 bases, there was a span of 12 bases. The CDR3 spans 13 residues. CDR3 residues: CASSPRVRYEQYF. Written as DNA, the CDR3 is TGTGCCAGCAGCCCCCGCGTAAGGTACGAGCAGTACTTC.

The chain uses TRBV29-1 and TRBJ2-1; 7 bases are a match to TRBD2. This CDR3 has 14 residues. CDR1 SQVTM and CDR2 ANQGSEA come from the germline V gene. With V trimmed by 5 bases and J by 6 bases, 10 bases remained unmatched. The CDR3 is CSVTGLVVGNEQFF. The CDR3 DNA reads as TGCAGCGTTACAGGACTAGTAGTGGGCAATGAGCAGTTCTTC.